The clone carrying this T cell receptor beta chain has at least ten counts. Its matching antigen is unknown. The CDR3 covers 13 residues. Trimming at V came to 6 bases and at J to 7 bases, leaving 8 bases not matched to a gene. Per germline, CDR1 DFQATT and CDR2 SNEGSKA (reference sequence). This sample was taken from a study of tumor and adjacent non-tumor tissue in lung cancer. Notes on the study in general: In normal lung, the top 100 clones were significantly more dominant than in tumor.

The library came from three nested PCR rounds adapted from ARM-PCR protocols. TCRdb analysed the multiplex PCR reads with MiXCR anew, one entry per CDR3 protein. The sample includes 60,000 to 85,000 distinct CDR3 sequences, 76% seen only once; the top ten take 40%. No cell sorting was done before RNA was extracted from the tissue. The normal lung tissue was taken more than 3 cm from the tumor edge. The sequence was collected from a man aged 65 to 79 with non-small cell lung cancer. The genes are TRBV20-1 and TRBJ1-2, with TRBD1 identical over 10 bases. Input material: distant non-tumor lung tissue. This chain's CDR3 is CSAKTGGSSGYTF. CDR3 nucleotide sequence: TGCAGTGCGAAGACAGGGGGCTCGAGTGGCTACACCTTC.